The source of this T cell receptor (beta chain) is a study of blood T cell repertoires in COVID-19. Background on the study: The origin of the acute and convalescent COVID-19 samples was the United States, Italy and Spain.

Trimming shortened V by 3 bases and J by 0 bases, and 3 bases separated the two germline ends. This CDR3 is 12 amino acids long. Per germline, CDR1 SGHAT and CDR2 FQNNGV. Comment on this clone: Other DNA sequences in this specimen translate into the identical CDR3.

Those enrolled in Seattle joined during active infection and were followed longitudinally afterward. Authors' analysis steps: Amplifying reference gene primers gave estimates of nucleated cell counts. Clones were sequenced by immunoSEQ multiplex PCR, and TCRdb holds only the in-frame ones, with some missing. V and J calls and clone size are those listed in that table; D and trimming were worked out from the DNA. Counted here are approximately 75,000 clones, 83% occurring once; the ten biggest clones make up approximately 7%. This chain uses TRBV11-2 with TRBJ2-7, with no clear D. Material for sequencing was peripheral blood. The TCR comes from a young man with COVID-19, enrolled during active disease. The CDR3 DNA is TGTGCCAGCAGCTTCAGCTCCTACGAGCAGTACTTC. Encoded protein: CASSFSSYEQYF. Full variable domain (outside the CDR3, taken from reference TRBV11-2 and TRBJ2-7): EAGVAQSPRYKIIEKRQSVAFWCNPISGHATLYWYQQILGQGPKLLIQFQNNGVVDDSQLPKDRFSAERLKGVDSTLKIQPAKLEDSAVYLCASSFSSYEQYFGPGTRLTVT.